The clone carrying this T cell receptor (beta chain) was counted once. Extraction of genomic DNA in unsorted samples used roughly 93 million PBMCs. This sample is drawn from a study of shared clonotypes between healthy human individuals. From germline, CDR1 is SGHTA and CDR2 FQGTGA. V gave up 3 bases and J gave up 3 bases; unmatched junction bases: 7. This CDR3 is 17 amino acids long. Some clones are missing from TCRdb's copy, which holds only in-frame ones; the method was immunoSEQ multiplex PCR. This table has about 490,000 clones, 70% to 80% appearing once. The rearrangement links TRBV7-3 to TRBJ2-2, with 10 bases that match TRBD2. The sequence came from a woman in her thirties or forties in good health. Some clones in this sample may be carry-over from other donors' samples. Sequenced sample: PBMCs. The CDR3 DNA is TGTGCCAGCAGCTTCGGGCTAGCGGGAGCGTACACCGGGGAGCTGTTTTTT. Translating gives CASSFGLAGAYTGELFF. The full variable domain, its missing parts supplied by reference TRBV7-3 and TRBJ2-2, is GAGVSQTPSNKVTEKGKYVELRCDPISGHTALYWYRQSLGQGPEFLIYFQGTGAADDSGLPNDRFFAVRPEGSVSTLKIQRTERGDSAVYLCASSFGLAGAYTGELFFGEGSRLTVL.